The 24 T cell receptor beta chains below were found in one sample sequenced in a study of immune heterogeneity within non-small cell lung tumors. Each sample used roughly 590 ng of genomic DNA from bulk tumor tissue. Biopsies, several per primary tumor and spaced far apart, were collected during surgery. Enrolled individuals presented with untreated, newly diagnosed non-small cell lung cancer and received curative surgery. It was a multiplex PCR that amplified TCR beta CDR3, with 32 V and 13 J primers. MiXCR, run by TCRdb on the multiplex PCR reads, gives a single entry per CDR3 protein. In the table there are around 23,000 distinct CDR3 sequences, 27% of which are singletons. What was sequenced was lung tumor tissue. The receptors stem from a man between 35 and 55 years old with non-small cell lung cancer.

Remarks on this clonotype: A much larger clonotype is one base distant, so this may be a read error. V gene TRBV6-1 combines with J gene TRBJ2-7, with 8 bases aligning to TRBD1. Trimming at V came to 6 bases and at J to 3 bases, leaving 10 bases not matched to a gene. The CDR3 has 15 residues. CDR1 is MNHNS, CDR2 SASEGT, per germline. The CDR3 DNA is TGTGCCAGCAGATTTCGGACAGGGAGCTACTACGAGCAGTACTTC. This sequence encodes CASRFRTGSYYEQYF.

The genes are TRBV5-5 and TRBJ2-7; TRBD2 matches at 10 bases. Unmatched junction bases numbered 5, after V lost 0 bases and J lost 2 bases. CDR1 and CDR2 from the germline V gene are SGHKS and YYEKEE (reference sequence). The length of the CDR3 is 16 residues. In DNA form, the CDR3 reads TGTGCCAGCAGCTTGGAGGGGACTAGCGCCGCCTACGAGCAGTACTTC. Translation gives CASSLEGTSAAYEQYF.

At least ten counts were recorded for this clonotype. The CDR3 is CASSSGTDYGYTF. The CDR3 DNA reads TGTGCCAGCAGTTCAGGGACGGACTATGGCTACACCTTC. V gene TRBV6-1 combines with J gene TRBJ1-2; D might be TRBD1 (5 bases). There are 13 residues in the CDR3. The V end was cut by 5 bases, the J end by 3 bases, with 10 bases between. Per the germline V gene, CDR1 is MNHNS and CDR2 is SASEGT.

In this sample, this clonotype turned up once. One base away lies a much larger clone, so this may be a sequencing read error. The chain has TRBV12-3 or TRBV12-4 and TRBJ1-1; D might be TRBD1 (6 bases). The CDR3 length is 14 residues. The CDR3 protein is CDSTEGHTNTEAFF. The CDR3 bases are TGTGACAGCACCGAGGGACACACGAACACTGAAGCTTTCTTT.

This clonotype was seen at least ten times. The rearrangement links TRBV11-2 to TRBJ2-7; perhaps TRBD2 as D (5 bases). CDR3 size: 15 residues. Germline V lookup: CDR1 SGHAT, CDR2 FQNNGV. V gave up 4 bases and J gave up 2 bases, with 15 bases separating them. The CDR3 DNA follows: TGTGCCAGCAGCTCCGGGATACTAGAAACCTACGAGCAGTACTTC. It encodes CASSSGILETYEQYF. Filled out from reference TRBV11-2 and TRBJ2-7, the complete variable domain reads EAGVAQSPRYKIIEKRQSVAFWCNPISGHATLYWYQQILGQGPKLLIQFQNNGVVDDSQLPKDRFSAERLKGVDSTLKIQPAKLEDSAVYLCASSSGILETYEQYFGPGTRLTVT.

The chain is built from TRBV20-1 and TRBJ2-3; TRBD2 matches at 9 bases. Germline V lookup: CDR1 DFQATT, CDR2 SNEGSKA (reference sequence). This CDR3 comprises 16 residues. Unmatched junction bases numbered 10, after V lost 6 bases and J lost 0 bases. The CDR3 nucleotides read TGCAGTGCCGTCGAGACTAGCGGACCTAGCACAGATACGCAGTATTTT. Translating gives CSAVETSGPSTDTQYF.

A word on this clonotype: This may come from a read error, since a much larger clone is one base off. The rearrangement joins TRBV11-3 to TRBJ2-7; D might be TRBD1 or TRBD2, each matching 6 bases. The CDR3 loop spans 14 amino acids. Germline V lookup: CDR1 SGHNT, CDR2 YENEEA. V gave up 7 bases and J gave up 2 bases, with 15 bases separating them. The CDR3 here is CASTPTRGPYEQYF. The DNA for the CDR3 is TGTGCCAGCACCCCTACTCGGGGGCCCTACGAGCAGTACTTC.

This clonotype was seen ten or more times. CDR3 region: CASSQGQGSSYEQYF. In DNA, the CDR3 is TGTGCCAGCTCACAGGGACAGGGAAGTTCCTACGAGCAGTACTTC. The gene calls are TRBV18 and TRBJ2-7; 9 positions agree with TRBD1. CDR1 and CDR2 (germline): KGHSH, LQKENI. The CDR3 contains 15 residues. V shed 4 bases, J shed 1 base, and the junction held 5 bases outside the gene matches.

This clonotype has a count of ten or more. The J gene is TRBJ2-7, the V gene TRBV7-8, with D perhaps being TRBD1 or TRBD2 (6 bases each). The CDR3 has 13 residues. Germline loops: CDR1 SGHVS, CDR2 FQNEAQ. The V gene lost 5 bases and the J gene lost 12 bases, with 20 bases spanning the gap. In nucleotides, the CDR3 is TGTGCCAGCAGCCCGACTCGGGCGGGGACACTGTACTTC. This sequence encodes CASSPTRAGTLYF.

The sample holds many counts of this clonotype. The chain joins TRBV14 to TRBJ1-2, with D perhaps matching TRBD1 (6 bases). The CDR3 spans 13 residues. The germline V gene encodes CDR1 SGHDN and CDR2 FVKESK. Trimming took off 1 base at V and 3 bases at J, with 6 bases between the two ends. CDR3 protein: CASSQGQDYGYTF. The CDR3 region has the DNA TGTGCCAGCAGCCAAGGACAGGACTATGGCTACACCTTC.

This chain uses TRBV6-1 with TRBJ1-2, with 10 bases fitting TRBD1. Unmatched junction bases numbered 5, after V lost 5 bases and J lost 5 bases. The CDR3 runs 14 residues. Germline V gene sequence: CDR1 MNHNS, CDR2 SASEGT. The CDR3 DNA is TGTGCCAGCAGTAGACAGGGGGCGAAGTATGGCTACACCTTC. Translated, it gives CASSRQGAKYGYTF.

Remarks on this clonotype: A much bigger clone sits one base away, suggesting this may be a read error. J is TRBJ1-5 and V is TRBV19; unclear D gene. The CDR3 spans 15 residues. Trimming cost V 4 bases and J 8 bases, with 18 bases left between them. Germline CDR1 and CDR2: LNHDA and SQIVND (reference sequence). The CDR3 protein is CASSKDWHDEEPQHF. As DNA, the CDR3 is TGTGCCAGTAGTAAAGACTGGCATGATGAGGAGCCCCAGCATTTT.

This clonotype was seen ten or more times. The CDR3 DNA is TGTGCCAGCAGCCCGGATCAGGGTGAGCAGTTCTTC. Its protein product is CASSPDQGEQFF. The chain has TRBV7-2 and TRBJ2-1, with D tentatively TRBD1 (5 bases). The germline V and J ends were trimmed by 5 bases and 9 bases, with 11 bases remaining between them. Germline CDR1 is SGHTA and CDR2 is FQGNSA. This CDR3 comprises 12 residues.

This clonotype was counted a single time. The chain is built from TRBV5-8 and TRBJ1-2, with D perhaps matching TRBD1 (5 bases). V lost 4 bases and J 4 bases, leaving 11 bases between the germline ends. There are 13 residues in the CDR3. Germline V CDR1 and CDR2: SGHTS, YDEGEE. This CDR3 is CASSLDGAYGYTF. CDR3 nucleotides: TGTGCCAGCAGCCTTGACGGGGCCTATGGCTACACCTTC. Together with reference TRBV5-8 and TRBJ1-2, the CDR3 gives the full variable domain: EAGVTQSPTHLIKTRGQQATLRCSPISGHTSVYWYQQALGLGLQFLLWYDEGEERNRGNFPPRFSGRQFPNYSSELNVNALELEDSALYLCASSLDGAYGYTFGSGTRLTVV.

The V call is TRBV20-1, the J call TRBJ2-2; 11 positions agree with TRBD2. V shed 3 bases, J shed 6 bases, and the junction held 6 bases outside the gene matches. This CDR3 comprises 15 residues. Germline assignment: CDR1 DFQATT and CDR2 SNEGSKA (reference sequence). CDR3 sequence: CSARDLAGGPGELFF. CDR3 DNA sequence: TGCAGTGCTAGGGACCTAGCGGGAGGTCCCGGGGAGCTGTTTTTT.

This clonotype is labeled medium-sized. The rearrangement joins TRBV6-5 to TRBJ1-2; TRBD1 might be the D (6 bases). Germline CDR1 and CDR2: MNHEY and SVGAGI. The CDR3 runs to 14 residues. The V end was cut by 2 bases, the J end by 3 bases, with 10 bases between. DNA for the CDR3: TGTGCCAGCAGTTACGGGGGGCTGGACTATGGCTACACCTTC. Protein: CASSYGGLDYGYTF.

Remarks on this clonotype: A much larger clone lies one base from this, so it may be a read error. V gene TRBV5-1 combines with J gene TRBJ2-7; a weak D match, TRBD2 (6 bases). Germline V gene sequence: CDR1 SGHRS, CDR2 YFSETQ. This CDR3 has 15 residues. The V end was cut by 0 bases, the J end by 7 bases, with 17 bases between. The DNA for the CDR3 is TGCGCCAGCAGCTTGGGCAGGAGGGTCGGAGAGGAGCAGTACTTC. This encodes CASSLGRRVGEEQYF.

This clonotype was seen a handful of times. This rearrangement joins TRBV7-9 to TRBJ1-1; unclear D gene. The CDR3 is made up of 12 amino acids. Germline CDR1 is SEHNR and CDR2 is FQNEAQ (reference sequence). Trimming shortened V by 3 bases and J by 1 base, and 3 bases separated the two germline ends. CDR3 bases: TGTGCCAGCAGCTTTCAGAACACTGAAGCTTTCTTT. Its protein is CASSFQNTEAFF.

The chain joins TRBV5-1 to TRBJ2-1; TRBD1 is a possible D gene (5 bases). V lost 0 bases and J 9 bases, leaving 7 bases between the germline ends. The CDR3 has 12 residues. In germline, CDR1 is SGHRS, CDR2 YFSETQ. The CDR3 region has the DNA TGCGCCAGCAGCTTGGGGGGCGGTGAGCAGTTCTTC. It codes for CASSLGGGEQFF.

The chain couples TRBV25-1 to TRBJ1-1, with D unclear. The germline V gene has CDR1 MGHDK and CDR2 SYGVNS. Trimming cost V 5 bases and J 1 base, with 8 bases left between them. This CDR3 has 13 amino acids. The CDR3 is CASSRQTNTEAFF. In nucleotides, the CDR3 is TGTGCCAGCAGTAGGCAGACGAACACTGAAGCTTTCTTT.

Notes on this clonotype: One base away lies a much larger clone, so this may be a sequencing read error. The CDR3 DNA reads TGTGCCAGCAGTGAAGTGGAGAATTCCGACGAGCAGTACTTC. Amino acid sequence: CASSEVENSDEQYF. The chain uses TRBV6-1 and TRBJ2-7; D ambiguous. The germline V and J ends were trimmed by 1 base and 5 bases, with 12 bases remaining between them. Germline lookup yields CDR1 MNHNS and CDR2 SASEGT. The CDR3 length is 14 residues.

This sequence joins TRBV12-5 and TRBJ2-5; weak D call: TRBD1 (5 bases). Germline-derived CDR1 and CDR2 are LGHNT and FRNRAP. Trimming cost V 6 bases and J 6 bases, with 11 bases left between them. This CDR3 is 12 amino acids long. CDR3 region: CASGLGEQTQYF. DNA of the CDR3: TGTGCTAGTGGCCTAGGGGAACAGACCCAGTACTTC.

This clonotype has a single count. The V gene is TRBV29-1, the J gene TRBJ2-1; the match to TRBD2 covers 8 bases. The CDR3 spans 12 residues. Germline CDR1 SQVTM, CDR2 ANQGSEA. In nucleotides, the CDR3 is TGCGGTTCGGCGGGAGGATACAATGAGCAGTTCTTC. Amino acid sequence: CGSAGGYNEQFF.

Concerning this clonotype itself: It may be a read error: a sequence one base away is much more abundant. V and J are TRBV6-1 and TRBJ2-7; no reliable D call. Germline V CDR1 and CDR2: MNHNS, SASEGT. Trimming took 1 base from V and 0 from J, leaving 4 bases between them. The CDR3 has 13 amino acids. CDR3 in DNA: TGTGCCAGCAGTGAAGGGGACTCCTACGAGCAGTACTTC. Encoded protein: CASSEGDSYEQYF.